The 10 T cell receptor beta chains in this list originate from one sample, sequenced in a study of T cell responses to AZD1222 COVID-19 vaccine. TCRdb keeps only in-frame clones here, not all; method: immunoSEQ multiplex PCR. The sample has roughly 67,000 clones, roughly nine tenths seen once. Sequenced material: peripheral blood, taken 28 days after the second AZD1222 dose. Source of these receptors: an adult who received the AZD1222 COVID-19 vaccine.

V and J are TRBV19 and TRBJ1-2, with TRBD1 matching 7 bases. Germline V gene lookup returns CDR1 LNHDA and CDR2 SQIVND (reference sequence). The CDR3 contains 12 residues. Trimming took 5 bases from V and 10 from J; bases not matched to a gene: 7. CDR3 nucleotides: TGTGCCAGTAGTCCCAGAGGGGGCGACTACACCTTC. It translates to CASSPRGGDYTF. The full variable domain, completed using reference TRBV19 and TRBJ1-2, is DGGITQSPKYLFRKEGQNVTLSCEQNLNHDAMYWYRQDPGQGLRLIYYSQIVNDFQKGDIAEGYSVSREKKESFPLTVTSAQKNPTAFYLCASSPRGGDYTFGSGTRLTVV.

The rearrangement links TRBV7-9 to TRBJ2-5; 7 positions agree with TRBD1. CDR3 length: 12 residues. The ends lost 8 bases at V and 2 bases at J; junction bases unmatched: 2. From germline, CDR1 is SEHNR and CDR2 FQNEAQ (reference sequence). The CDR3 region is CASQGQQETQYF. The DNA of the CDR3 is TGTGCCAGCCAGGGACAGCAAGAGACCCAGTACTTC.

V gene TRBV6-5 combines with J gene TRBJ2-7; D may be TRBD1 (5 bases). The V end lost 0 bases, the J end lost 0 bases, and 12 bases lay between the germline ends. Germline CDR1 and CDR2: MNHEY and SVGAGI. The CDR3 spans 16 residues. CDR3: CASSYSGASSSYEQYF. For the CDR3, the DNA is TGTGCCAGCAGTTACTCAGGGGCTTCCAGCTCCTACGAGCAGTACTTC.

The CDR3 region is CASSVTDYEQYF. The CDR3 DNA follows: TGTGCCAGCAGCGTGACCGACTACGAGCAGTACTTC. The chain employs TRBV5-6 and TRBJ2-7; D is unresolved. The V gene's germline CDR1 is SGHDT and CDR2 YYEEEE. The CDR3 is 12 amino acids. The ends were cut back, 4 bases at V and 3 bases at J, with 8 bases in the middle.

At least ten counts were recorded for this clone. V is TRBV11-3 and J is TRBJ1-3; D ambiguous. Germline V CDR1 and CDR2: SGHNT, YENEEA. CDR3 length: 17 residues. The ends were cut back, 1 base at V and 0 bases at J, with 13 bases in the middle. The CDR3 spells CASSLVVSVGSGNTIYF. The CDR3 DNA sequence: TGTGCCAGCAGCTTAGTTGTCTCAGTGGGCTCTGGAAACACCATATATTTT.

J is TRBJ2-7 and V is TRBV6-5; D is possibly TRBD1 or TRBD2 (5 bases each). The CDR3 length is 14 residues. Germline lookup yields CDR1 MNHEY and CDR2 SVGAGI. Trimming shortened V by 2 bases and J by 1 base, and 9 bases separated the two germline ends. The CDR3 DNA reads TGTGCCAGCAGTTACCGGGACGGTTCCTACGAGCAGTACTTC. It translates to CASSYRDGSYEQYF.

The genes are TRBV15 and TRBJ2-3; no definite D call. Germline values: CDR1 LNHNV, CDR2 YYDKDF (reference sequence). The CDR3 is 14 residues long. V shed 2 bases and J shed 0 bases, with 6 bases lying between them. The CDR3 protein is CATSRLVSTDTQYF. CDR3 DNA sequence: TGTGCCACCAGCAGACTGGTAAGCACAGATACGCAGTATTTT.

Here the CDR3 reads CASSEAGTGLTLHF. CDR3 sequence (DNA): TGTGCCAGCAGCGAAGCCGGGACAGGGCTAACCCTCCACTTT. The gene calls are TRBV7-9 and TRBJ1-6; 9 nucleotides line up with TRBD1. The CDR3 is 14 amino acids. Germline assignment: CDR1 SEHNR and CDR2 FQNEAQ (reference sequence). With 5 bases clipped from V and 14 bases from J, the junction kept 10 bases outside the gene matches.

The V and J genes are TRBV4-1 and TRBJ1-2, with 7 bases fitting TRBD1. This CDR3 comprises 15 residues. J lost 7 bases, V lost 4 bases, and 12 bases had no gene match. Germline CDR1 MGHRA, CDR2 YSYEKL. The CDR3 DNA reads as TGCGCCAGCAGCCCTGCCCGGGGGAGGGGGCTTGGCTACACCTTC. Its protein product is CASSPARGRGLGYTF.

The J gene is TRBJ1-6, the V gene TRBV19; 8 nucleotides align to TRBD1. CDR1 and CDR2 (germline): LNHDA, SQIVND (reference sequence). V trimming: 3 bases; J trimming: 8 bases; junction bases outside the gene matches: 6. The length of the CDR3 is 15 residues. CDR3 residues: CASSIGRGPDSPLHF. DNA of the CDR3: TGTGCCAGTAGTATCGGCAGGGGGCCTGATTCACCCCTCCACTTT.